This is a list of T cell receptor beta chains from one sample in a study of CD8+ T cells in alopecia areata. Here immunoSEQ multiplex PCR was the method, and the copy in TCRdb shows in-frame clones only, minus some. The sample shows about 210,000 clones, 50% to 60% of them seen only once. The sample consisted of CD4+ T cells sorted from blood, taken at week 4, from a patient treated with tofacitinib. The receptors come from a human donor with alopecia areata. Each CDR3 is given with its conserved first and last residue.

cdr3_aa: CASSVDINTEAFF
v_call: TRBV9
j_call: TRBJ1-1

cdr3_aa: CASSQDSGRNYGYTF
v_call: TRBV4-3
j_call: TRBJ1-2

cdr3_aa: CASSPGSGNQPQHF
v_call: TRBV18
j_call: TRBJ1-5

cdr3_aa: CASSQEARTPQYF
v_call: TRBV4-3
j_call: TRBJ2-3

cdr3_aa: CASSPGTGNSPLHF
v_call: TRBV9
j_call: TRBJ1-6

cdr3_aa: CAWGATNQPQHF
v_call: TRBV30
j_call: TRBJ1-5

cdr3_aa: CASSQSGTGANRTTSTDTQYF
v_call: TRBV23-1
j_call: TRBJ2-3

cdr3_aa: CAWSGDSGNTIYF
v_call: TRBV30
j_call: TRBJ1-3

cdr3_aa: CASSLGGGNTEAFF
v_call: TRBV7-3
j_call: TRBJ1-1

cdr3_aa: CSVDEGSRGYTF
v_call: TRBV29-1
j_call: TRBJ1-2

cdr3_aa: CASSQESKNSPLHF
v_call: TRBV14
j_call: TRBJ1-6

cdr3_aa: CASKPTQGHSYEQYF
v_call: TRBV5-1
j_call: TRBJ2-7

cdr3_aa: CASSLPSSYNEQFF
v_call: TRBV7-2
j_call: TRBJ2-1

cdr3_aa: CSFRAGTYEQYF
v_call: TRBV29-1
j_call: TRBJ2-7

cdr3_aa: CASSYYTNTGELFF
v_call: TRBV6-5
j_call: TRBJ2-2

cdr3_aa: CSVMENYGYTF
v_call: TRBV29-1
j_call: TRBJ1-2

cdr3_aa: CSGWGGTGNYGYTF
v_call: TRBV29-1
j_call: TRBJ1-2

cdr3_aa: CASSLVSNQPQHF
v_call: TRBV7-2
j_call: TRBJ1-5

cdr3_aa: CASSLVARGYTF
v_call: TRBV5-4
j_call: TRBJ1-2

cdr3_aa: CATQGRINTGELFF
v_call: TRBV19
j_call: TRBJ2-2

cdr3_aa: CASSYKDGFEPQHF
v_call: TRBV5-6
j_call: TRBJ1-5

cdr3_aa: CSVKPDNREVDYGYTF
v_call: TRBV29-1
j_call: TRBJ1-2

cdr3_aa: CASSFGQGGQPQHF
v_call: TRBV27
j_call: TRBJ1-5

cdr3_aa: CASSDWQGGNTGELFF
v_call: TRBV10-2
j_call: TRBJ2-2

cdr3_aa: CASSLRQNYNYGYTF
v_call: TRBV28
j_call: TRBJ1-2

cdr3_aa: CAWRTGDNSPLHF
v_call: TRBV30
j_call: TRBJ1-6

cdr3_aa: CAWNAWGYEQYF
v_call: TRBV30
j_call: TRBJ2-7

cdr3_aa: CASSQDPPLGGGLTDTQYF
v_call: TRBV4-3
j_call: TRBJ2-3

cdr3_aa: CASSNGGAYEQYF
v_call: TRBV5-6
j_call: TRBJ2-7

cdr3_aa: CASSLEGEQYF
v_call: TRBV13
j_call: TRBJ2-7

cdr3_aa: CAWSQGLAGGREFF
v_call: TRBV30
j_call: TRBJ2-1

cdr3_aa: CSVAGGTKGNGYTF
v_call: TRBV29-1
j_call: TRBJ1-2

cdr3_aa: CAWKQGTYEQYF
v_call: TRBV30
j_call: TRBJ2-7

cdr3_aa: CSARGQTDTQYF
v_call: TRBV29-1
j_call: TRBJ2-3

cdr3_aa: CAWSVLGEKNYGYTF
v_call: TRBV30
j_call: TRBJ1-2

cdr3_aa: CSAKLEKLFF
v_call: TRBV20-1
j_call: TRBJ1-4

cdr3_aa: CAISGEGYGEKLFF
v_call: TRBV10-3
j_call: TRBJ1-4

cdr3_aa: CASSRRQGWGYTF
v_call: TRBV27
j_call: TRBJ1-2

cdr3_aa: CASSLDSTGPYGYTF
v_call: TRBV5-1
j_call: TRBJ1-2

cdr3_aa: CASSELSDTQYF
v_call: TRBV5-6
j_call: TRBJ2-3

cdr3_aa: CASSVSGGQETQYF
v_call: TRBV9
j_call: TRBJ2-5

cdr3_aa: CASSLAGVYTDTQYF
v_call: TRBV5-1
j_call: TRBJ2-3

cdr3_aa: CASSTAGGYEQYF
v_call: TRBV11-2
j_call: TRBJ2-7

cdr3_aa: CASSFDPSSTDTQYF
v_call: TRBV7-2
j_call: TRBJ2-3

cdr3_aa: CASSQGTAGAFF
v_call: TRBV14
j_call: TRBJ1-1

cdr3_aa: CASSLELSYEQYF
v_call: TRBV7-8
j_call: TRBJ2-7

cdr3_aa: CSVGTPYEQYF
v_call: TRBV29-1
j_call: TRBJ2-7